Below, 11 T cell receptor beta chains from the same sample are listed, as sequenced in a study of blood T cell repertoires in COVID-19. The assay was immunoSEQ multiplex PCR, and TCRdb's table has in-frame clones only and misses some. Of about 96,000 clones in the sample, around 80% were seen once. The specimen sequenced was peripheral blood. The receptors originated from a man aged 50 to 59 who had recovered from COVID-19.

The chain links TRBV6-5 to TRBJ2-5; D possibly corresponds to TRBD2 (7 bases). The germline V and J ends were trimmed by 2 bases and 1 base, with 14 bases remaining between them. CDR1 is MNHEY and CDR2 is SVGAGI in the germline V gene. The CDR3 is 16 amino acids. CDR3: CASSYGFGGPQETQYF. The CDR3 coding sequence is TGTGCCAGCAGTTACGGATTCGGGGGGCCCCAAGAGACCCAGTACTTC.

The chain recombines TRBV7-3 with TRBJ2-2; a weak D match, TRBD2 (5 bases). The CDR3 totals 14 residues. V shed 5 bases and J shed 1 base, with 8 bases lying between them. Per germline, CDR1 SGHTA and CDR2 FQGTGA. CDR3 in amino acids: CASSPGLNTGELFF. CDR3 nucleotide sequence: TGTGCCAGCAGCCCCGGACTGAACACCGGGGAGCTGTTTTTT.

The chain is built from TRBV12-3 or TRBV12-4 and TRBJ1-1; possibly TRBD1 for D (5 bases). The length of the CDR3 is 13 residues. V lost 4 bases and J 0 bases, leaving 6 bases between the germline ends. The CDR3 coding sequence is TGTGCCAGCAGTTCGACAGTGAACACTGAAGCTTTCTTT. Amino acid sequence: CASSSTVNTEAFF.

Many counts were recorded for this clone. The V call is TRBV16, the J call TRBJ2-2; D unresolved. V lost 0 bases and J lost 3, with 11 bases in between. Germline CDR1 is KGHSY and CDR2 is FQNENV. The CDR3 runs 16 residues. The CDR3 coding sequence is TGTGCCAGCAGCCAATCTGGCGGAAGACACACCGGGGAGCTGTTTTTT. Amino acid sequence: CASSQSGGRHTGELFF. The whole variable domain, filled in from reference TRBV16 and TRBJ2-2, reads GEEVAQTPKHLVRGEGQKAKLYCAPIKGHSYVFWYQQVLKNEFKFLISFQNENVFDETGMPKERFSAKCLPNSPCSLEIQATKLEDSAVYFCASSQSGGRHTGELFFGEGSRLTVL.

The chain has TRBV19 and TRBJ1-3; unclear D gene. The germline V gene has CDR1 LNHDA and CDR2 SQIVND (reference sequence). This CDR3 has 15 amino acids. Trimming removed 5 bases from V and 1 base from J, with 12 bases in between. In nucleotides, the CDR3 is TGTGCCAGTAGTGCCTCGCGCGTATCTGGAAACACCATATATTTT. Translating gives CASSASRVSGNTIYF.

Points on this clone: Other DNA sequences in this sample translate to the same CDR3. The chain recombines TRBV7-3 with TRBJ2-1, with TRBD2 matching over 8 bases. Germline V gene lookup returns CDR1 SGHTA and CDR2 FQGTGA. J was trimmed by 2 bases and V by 4 bases; bases with no gene match: 1. This CDR3 has 14 residues. CDR3: CASSSGLAYNEQFF. The DNA for the CDR3 is TGTGCCAGCAGCTCGGGACTAGCCTACAATGAGCAGTTCTTC.

The V call is TRBV5-1, the J call TRBJ2-5, with 9 bases aligning to TRBD2. Germline trimming cut 7 bases from V and 3 bases from J; bases unmatched to any gene: 10. The germline gives CDR1 SGHRS, CDR2 YFSETQ. The CDR3 contains 15 residues. In nucleotides, the CDR3 is TGCGCCAGCTACCCTGGGACTAGCAGAGAAGAGACCCAGTACTTC. Encoded protein: CASYPGTSREETQYF.

The chain employs TRBV19 and TRBJ1-5; tentatively, D is TRBD1 (5 bases). V lost 6 bases to trimming and J lost 5 bases, with 20 bases between them. Germline V gives CDR1 LNHDA, CDR2 SQIVND (reference sequence). This CDR3 has 16 amino acids. CDR3 in amino acids: CASSPRSQVRHQPQHF. The CDR3 DNA follows: TGTGCCAGTAGCCCCAGATCACAGGTCAGGCATCAGCCCCAGCATTTT.

The CDR3 region is CASGVRGGGTAPLHF. The CDR3 DNA is TGTGCTAGTGGTGTCCGTGGCGGGGGGACGGCACCCCTCCACTTT. The J gene is TRBJ1-6, the V gene TRBV12-5; weak D call: TRBD1 (5 bases). This CDR3 region has 15 residues. Trimming cost V 5 bases and J 11 bases, with 19 bases left between them. Germline values: CDR1 LGHNT, CDR2 FRNRAP.

The chain couples TRBV5-5 to TRBJ2-7; D gene unclear. V was cut by 1 base and J by 2 bases, with 13 bases left in between. Germline V gene sequence: CDR1 SGHKS, CDR2 YYEKEE (reference sequence). The length of the CDR3 is 15 residues. The DNA of the CDR3 is TGTGCCAGCAGCTTGTTCGAACAGAACGCCTACGAGCAGTACTTC. It yields the protein CASSLFEQNAYEQYF.

The rearrangement joins TRBV5-1 to TRBJ1-6; 10 nucleotides agree with TRBD1. This CDR3 spans 17 amino acids. V shed 7 bases, J shed 0 bases, and the junction held 7 bases outside the gene matches. Per germline, CDR1 SGHRS and CDR2 YFSETQ. The CDR3: CASSGTGESSYNSPLHF. The CDR3 nucleotides are TGCGCCAGCTCCGGGACAGGGGAAAGCTCCTATAATTCACCCCTCCACTTT.